This TCR beta chain was obtained from a study of T cells of healthy individuals (dated by TCRdb to the late 2010s). Library preparation was by 5' RACE. Sequenced using an Illumina MiSeq. Starting from the raw public reads, TCRdb applied fastp trimming at Q25, assembled clones with MiXCR and retained in-frame beta chains. Each entry is one CDR3 protein sequence, shown with its most common DNA and genes. The sample table records around 98,000 distinct CDR3 sequences; 17% of these occur just once. The ten largest clones represent about 6% of the sample. Worth noting for this clonotype: Its binding antigen is unknown. Base qualities are missing; no much larger clone stands one base away.

The receptor was isolated from a human donor in good health.

The nucleotide sequence is TGCAGCGTTGCTATACTTAACACTGAAGCTTTCTTT. This gives the protein CSVAILNTEAFF. The sequence is built from TRBV29-1 and TRBJ1-1, with no reliable assignment of the D segment. From a lookup of the germline V gene, CDR1 and CDR2 are SQVTM and ANQGSEA. Trimming at the junction amounts to 4 bases on V and 2 bases on J, and the germline ends lie 8 bases apart. The CDR3 contains 12 residues, cysteine and phenylalanine counted. Just CDR3 DNA is preserved here, 36 bases in frame from base 1.